The next 8 T cell receptor beta chains were all read from a single sample in a study of T cell changes during pregnancy in multiple sclerosis. Assay used: immunoSEQ multiplex PCR; TCRdb lists only in-frame clones, some missing. The data show 30,000 to 35,000 clones, 90% seen once. The material was CD8+ T cells from peripheral blood mononuclear cells, obtained in the first trimester of pregnancy. The receptors stem from a female donor with multiple sclerosis, enrolled in a pregnancy study.

Judged by abundance, this clone is medium-sized. This sequence joins TRBV2 and TRBJ2-7, with a possible D match to TRBD2 (5 bases). The CDR3 spans 12 residues. Germline-derived CDR1 and CDR2 are SNHLY and FYNNEI. Trimming cost V 7 bases and J 5 bases, with 12 bases left between them. The chain's CDR3 is CASTPGINEQYF. CDR3 coding DNA: TGTGCCAGCACCCCGGGAATTAACGAGCAGTACTTC.

This rearrangement joins TRBV7-3 to TRBJ2-5, with D perhaps matching TRBD2 (6 bases). Per the germline V gene, CDR1 is SGHTA and CDR2 is FQGTGA. The germline V and J ends were trimmed by 1 base and 1 base, with 7 bases remaining between them. This CDR3 contains 14 residues. CDR3 DNA: TGTGCCAGCAGCTTAAGCGGGGCCCAAGAGACCCAGTACTTC. Its translation: CASSLSGAQETQYF.

V usage is TRBV2 and J usage is TRBJ2-2; 7 bases are a match to TRBD2. The CDR3 totals 16 residues. Trimming took 3 bases from V and 5 from J; bases not matched to a gene: 9. Per germline, CDR1 SNHLY and CDR2 FYNNEI. CDR3: CASSDPRDYKTGELFF. The CDR3 DNA is TGTGCCAGCAGTGACCCCCGGGACTACAAGACCGGGGAGCTGTTTTTT. Full variable domain (missing parts from reference TRBV2 and TRBJ2-2): EPEVTQTPSHQVTQMGQEVILRCVPISNHLYFYWYRQILGQKVEFLVSFYNNEISEKSEIFDDQFSVERPDGSNFTLKIRSTKLEDSAMYFCASSDPRDYKTGELFFGEGSRLTVL.

The chain recombines TRBV7-9 with TRBJ2-1; a possible D gene is TRBD2 (6 bases). This CDR3 contains 15 residues. Trimming removed 5 bases from V and 1 base from J, with 12 bases in between. Germline V CDR1 and CDR2: SEHNR, FQNEAQ (reference sequence). CDR3 region: CASSPSEMSYNEQFF. In DNA, the CDR3 is TGTGCCAGCAGCCCTAGCGAGATGTCCTACAATGAGCAGTTCTTC.

The rearrangement links TRBV5-8 to TRBJ2-7, with 10 positions matching TRBD2. This CDR3 spans 15 amino acids. The ends lost 2 bases at V and 4 bases at J; junction bases unmatched: 6. CDR1 and CDR2 (germline): SGHTS, YDEGEE. The CDR3 loop reads CASSFEREGLYEQYF. The CDR3 region has the DNA TGTGCCAGCAGCTTCGAGCGGGAGGGCCTGTACGAGCAGTACTTC.

The rearrangement uses TRBV5-1 and TRBJ2-7; D uncertain. The CDR3 is 15 amino acids. The ends were cut back, 1 base at V and 4 bases at J, with 15 bases in the middle. Germline V lookup: CDR1 SGHRS, CDR2 YFSETQ. The CDR3 bases are TGCGCCAGCAGCTTGAGGCCAACAGAAAAATACGAGCAGTACTTC. This gives the protein CASSLRPTEKYEQYF.

This clone has just one count. The rearrangement links TRBV18 to TRBJ2-7; no clear D gene. This CDR3 is 15 amino acids long. Trimming took off 0 bases at V and 0 bases at J, with 9 bases between the two ends. Germline V gene data show CDR1 as KGHSH and CDR2 as LQKENI. CDR3 bases: TGTGCCAGCTCACCACCAGGCGGAAGCTCCTACGAGCAGTACTTC. It yields the protein CASSPPGGSSYEQYF.

V usage is TRBV19 and J usage is TRBJ2-3, with a tentative D call TRBD2 (6 bases). Trimming stripped 6 bases from V and 4 bases from J, with 17 bases between. Germline loops: CDR1 LNHDA, CDR2 SQIVND (reference sequence). This CDR3 contains 15 residues. The chain's CDR3 is CASSYWEEGADTQYF. CDR3 nucleotides: TGTGCCAGTAGCTATTGGGAGGAAGGGGCAGATACGCAGTATTTT.